Sequencing of this T cell receptor (beta chain) was carried out in a study of shared T cell receptors in the human thymus. The sample holds a few counts of this clone. Germline CDR1 LNHDA, CDR2 SQIVND (reference sequence). V was clipped by 3 bases and J by 7 bases, with 16 bases between them. The CDR3 is 15 amino acids. Profiled with immunoSEQ multiplex PCR; TCRdb holds only in-frame clones, not every one. The data contain about 540,000 clones, more than 75% of them seen just once; the ten biggest clones take up about 0.014%. These sequences were also reported in another study, on human thymus T cells. From that study: Thymic samples were excised during corrective heart operations. Related research reported highly overlapping thymic repertoires among unrelated individuals.

This chain connects TRBV19 to TRBJ1-5; TRBD1 might be the D (5 bases). The sample consisted of thymocytes. This clonotype was obtained from a boy under three years old with a congenital heart defect. CDR3 nucleotides: TGTGCCAGTAGTATCCAATTCCAGGGCCGGCAGCCCCAGCATTTT. As protein: CASSIQFQGRQPQHF.